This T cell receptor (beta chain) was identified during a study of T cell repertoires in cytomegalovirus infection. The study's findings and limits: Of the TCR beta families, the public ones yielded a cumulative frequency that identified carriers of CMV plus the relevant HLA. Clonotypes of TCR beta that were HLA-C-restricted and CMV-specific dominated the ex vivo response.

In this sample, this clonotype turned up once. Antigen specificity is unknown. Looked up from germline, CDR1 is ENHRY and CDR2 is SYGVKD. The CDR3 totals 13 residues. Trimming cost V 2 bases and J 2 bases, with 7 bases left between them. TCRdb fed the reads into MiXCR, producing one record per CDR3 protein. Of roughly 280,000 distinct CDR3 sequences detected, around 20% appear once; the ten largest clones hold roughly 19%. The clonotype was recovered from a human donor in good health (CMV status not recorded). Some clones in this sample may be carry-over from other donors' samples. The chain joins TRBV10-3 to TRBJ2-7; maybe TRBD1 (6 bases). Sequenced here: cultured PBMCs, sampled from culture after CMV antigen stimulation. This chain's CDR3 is CAISEEGAYEQYF. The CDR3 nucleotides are TGTGCCATCAGTGAGGAGGGGGCCTACGAGCAGTACTTC.